These 30 T cell receptor beta chains came from one sample sequenced in a study of blood T cells in healthy people across ages. Then a second PCR, running roughly 7 to 12 cycles, was carried out with a sample-barcoded 5' primer and a J-beta primer mix. TCRdb redid the calling of the 5' RACE reads with MiXCR, one entry per CDR3 protein. The table includes roughly 800,000 distinct CDR3 sequences, 20% to 25% detected once. These data also featured in a second study, about T cells of mothers and their children.

The sample comprised blood. The receptor set was obtained from a boy between 5 and 17 years old in good health.

CDR3 residues: CASSLEEGPYNEQFF. DNA for the CDR3: TGTGCCAGCAGTTTAGAAGAGGGACCCTACAATGAGCAGTTCTTC. V is TRBV27 and J is TRBJ2-1, with D possibly called TRBD1 or TRBD2 (5 bases each). Germline V CDR1 and CDR2: MNHEY, SMNVEV (reference sequence). V lost 2 bases, J lost 2 bases, and 10 bases lay in between. The CDR3 consists of 15 residues.

This clonotype has just a few counts. The J gene is TRBJ2-7, the V gene TRBV27, with TRBD1 matching over 8 bases. Germline trimming cut 8 bases from V and 5 bases from J; bases unmatched to any gene: 8. Germline CDR1 is MNHEY and CDR2 is SMNVEV (reference sequence). This CDR3 spans 13 amino acids. The CDR3 sequence is CASGRTGIDEQYF. DNA for the CDR3: TGTGCCAGCGGAAGGACAGGGATCGACGAGCAGTACTTC.

This clonotype was seen repeatedly, ten times or more. The genes are TRBV7-9 and TRBJ2-7; D might be TRBD1 (5 bases). CDR3 length equals 15 residues. The V gene lost 4 bases and the J gene lost 4 bases, with 17 bases spanning the gap. Per germline, CDR1 SEHNR and CDR2 FQNEAQ (reference sequence). The CDR3 loop reads CASSSWGYSGYEQYF. The DNA of the CDR3 is TGTGCCAGCAGCTCCTGGGGCTACTCAGGGTACGAGCAGTACTTC. Filled out from reference TRBV7-9 and TRBJ2-7, the complete variable domain reads DTGVSQNPRHKITKRGQNVTFRCDPISEHNRLYWYRQTLGQGPEFLTYFQNEAQLEKSRLLSDRFSAERPKGSFSTLEIQRTEQGDSAMYLCASSSWGYSGYEQYFGPGTRLTVT.

This clonotype was picked up a small number of times. This chain joins TRBV7-3 and TRBJ1-1, with D possibly TRBD1 on 5 matching bases. The germline V gene has CDR1 SGHTA and CDR2 FQGTGA. The CDR3 is 14 residues long. Trimming removed 2 bases at V and 4 bases at J, with 11 bases between. Here the CDR3 DNA reads TGTGCCAGCAGCTTAGCAGGGAGGGGCACTGAAGCTTTCTTT. It encodes CASSLAGRGTEAFF. Full variable domain (missing parts from reference TRBV7-3 and TRBJ1-1): GAGVSQTPSNKVTEKGKYVELRCDPISGHTALYWYRQSLGQGPEFLIYFQGTGAADDSGLPNDRFFAVRPEGSVSTLKIQRTERGDSAVYLCASSLAGRGTEAFFGQGTRLTVV.

V usage is TRBV4-1 and J usage is TRBJ2-5; TRBD1 agrees at 10 bases. The V gene's germline CDR1 is MGHRA and CDR2 YSYEKL. The CDR3 has 15 residues. Trimming removed 5 bases from V and 5 bases from J; junction bases left unmatched: 8. DNA for the CDR3: TGCGCCAGCAGCAACCGGGACAGGGGATCGGAGACCCAGTACTTC. As protein: CASSNRDRGSETQYF.

The J gene is TRBJ2-5, the V gene TRBV13; TRBD2 agrees at 7 bases. Matching the DNA end better, TRBJ2-7 makes the J call doubtful. The CDR3 runs to 14 residues. Germline assignment: CDR1 PRHDT and CDR2 FYEKMQ (reference sequence). CDR3 nucleotides: TGTGCCAGCAGCTTAGGGGGGGGGAACTACGAGCAGTACTTC. Encoded protein: CASSLGGGNYEQYF.

Written as DNA, the CDR3 is TGTGCCAGCAGCCAAATTGACAGGGTGGGCTACACCTTC. Translated: CASSQIDRVGYTF. The V call is TRBV3-1, the J call TRBJ1-2; 7 bases are a match to TRBD1. J was trimmed by 8 bases and V by 2 bases; bases with no gene match: 5. This CDR3 has 13 residues. The germline V gene has CDR1 LGHDT and CDR2 YNNKEL (reference sequence).

This clonotype was seen only a few times. The chain carries TRBV6-5 and TRBJ2-5, with a possible D match to TRBD1 (6 bases). Between the trimmed V and J ends, which lost 4 bases and 7 bases, there was a span of 19 bases. The length of the CDR3 is 15 residues. Germline CDR1 MNHEY, CDR2 SVGAGI. The CDR3 sequence is CASSSLGGSYWTQYF. The CDR3 bases are TGTGCCAGCAGTTCGCTAGGGGGTTCTTATTGGACCCAGTACTTC.

The chain carries TRBV29-1 and TRBJ2-1; 8 nucleotides align to TRBD2. This CDR3 spans 12 amino acids. In germline, CDR1 is SQVTM, CDR2 ANQGSEA. After removal of 6 bases from V and 6 bases from J, the junction contained 4 bases not matched to a gene. The CDR3 region is CSVGLAGNEQFF. As DNA, the CDR3 is TGCAGCGTCGGACTAGCAGGCAATGAGCAGTTCTTC.

This clonotype was counted a few times. The chain uses TRBV28 and TRBJ2-1, with 7 bases that match TRBD2. The DNA end is a closer match to TRBJ2-5, so the J assignment may be wrong. The CDR3 extends over 16 amino acids. Germline loops: CDR1 MDHEN, CDR2 SYDVKM. CDR3 in amino acids: CASSLGLTVWAETQYF. The CDR3, as DNA: TGTGCCAGCAGTTTGGGACTAACCGTGTGGGCGGAGACCCAGTACTTC.

This clonotype was observed once. The CDR3 region is CASSDWGGAYEQYF. The CDR3 coding sequence is TGCGCCAGCAGTGACTGGGGGGGCGCGTACGAGCAGTACTTC. The rearrangement joins TRBV10-2 to TRBJ2-5; a possible D gene is TRBD2 (7 bases). The J call may be in error: the DNA end matches TRBJ2-7 better. From germline, CDR1 is WSHSY and CDR2 SAAADI. The CDR3 runs 14 residues.

The table lists this clonotype with a few counts. The chain's CDR3 is CASSSRAPYEQYF. The CDR3 nucleotides read TGTGCCAGTAGTAGCCGGGCCCCCTACGAGCAGTACTTC. This rearrangement joins TRBV19 to TRBJ2-7, with D unresolved. V dropped 4 bases and J dropped 2 bases, with 9 bases sitting between them. This CDR3 is 13 amino acids long. Per germline, CDR1 LNHDA and CDR2 SQIVND (reference sequence).

The rearrangement joins TRBV28 to TRBJ2-7; D uncertain. From germline, CDR1 is MDHEN and CDR2 SYDVKM. The ends were cut back, 4 bases at V and 3 bases at J, with 10 bases in the middle. This CDR3 has 13 residues. The DNA for the CDR3 is TGTGCCAGCAGTTCTGGACGGAACTACGAGCAGTACTTC. Protein: CASSSGRNYEQYF.

V and J are TRBV7-9 and TRBJ2-5; 9 bases agree with TRBD1. V shed 2 bases, J shed 3 bases, and the junction held 4 bases outside the gene matches. Germline CDR1 is SEHNR and CDR2 is FQNEAQ (reference sequence). The CDR3 sequence is 15 residues long. The CDR3 here is CASSLTGQGEETQYF. CDR3 DNA: TGTGCCAGCAGCTTAACGGGACAGGGAGAAGAGACCCAGTACTTC.

The gene calls are TRBV5-6 and TRBJ2-1, with TRBD2 identical over 10 bases. This CDR3 region has 18 residues. Trimming took 5 bases from V and 9 from J; bases not matched to a gene: 20. Germline CDR1 reads SGHDT; CDR2 reads YYEEEE. The CDR3 DNA is TGTGCCAGCAGACAGGCCGCGGCTAGCGGGAGCCCCCTTGCTGAGCAGTTCTTC. Encoded protein: CASRQAAASGSPLAEQFF.

This clonotype was picked up a small number of times. V is TRBV12-3 or TRBV12-4 and J is TRBJ2-6; TRBD2 is a possible D gene (6 bases). CDR3 length equals 15 residues. The V and J ends lost 6 bases and 0 bases respectively, with 9 bases between them. For the CDR3, the DNA is TGTGCCAGCAGCGGGGGATCCTCTGGGGCCAACGTCCTGACTTTC. It is translated as CASSGGSSGANVLTF.

The sample holds one count of this clonotype. The chain is built from TRBV29-1 and TRBJ2-1, with 11 bases identical to TRBD2. The length of the CDR3 is 16 residues. Germline loops: CDR1 SQVTM, CDR2 ANQGSEA. Unmatched junction bases numbered 8, after V lost 5 bases and J lost 2 bases. The CDR3 here is CSVPELAGVTYNEQFF. DNA of the CDR3: TGCAGCGTTCCAGAACTAGCGGGGGTGACCTACAATGAGCAGTTCTTC.

This clonotype turned up a few times. The V and J genes are TRBV20-1 and TRBJ1-1; D is unclear. Between the trimmed V and J ends, which lost 6 bases and 6 bases, there was a span of 20 bases. Looked up from germline, CDR1 is DFQATT and CDR2 is SNEGSKA (reference sequence). CDR3 length: 14 residues. The CDR3 coding sequence is TGCAGTGCAACCCCAACCAGATGGAGGGCTGAAGCTTTCTTT. Its translation: CSATPTRWRAEAFF.

Only a few counts were recorded for this clonotype. The chain's CDR3 is CAPRGDLEQYF. CDR3 DNA sequence: TGTGCACCGAGAGGGGACCTCGAGCAGTACTTC. The genes are TRBV27 and TRBJ2-7; D assignment may be TRBD1 or TRBD2 (5 bases each). CDR1 is MNHEY, CDR2 SMNVEV, per germline (reference sequence). This CDR3 has 11 residues.

The J gene is TRBJ2-7, the V gene TRBV6-6; TRBD2 matches 12 bases. Per germline, CDR1 MNHNY and CDR2 SVGAGI (reference sequence). The CDR3 loop spans 14 amino acids. V lost 4 bases and J lost 5; bases outside the gene matches: 3. CDR3 amino acids: CASSSRLAGDEQYF. The DNA for the CDR3 is TGTGCCAGCAGTTCTCGACTAGCGGGGGACGAGCAGTACTTC.

The chain joins TRBV12-3 or TRBV12-4 to TRBJ2-2; D not certain. CDR3 length equals 13 residues. V dropped 3 bases and J dropped 5 bases, with 7 bases sitting between them. Written as DNA, the CDR3 is TGTGCCAGCAGTTTTTCTCGGACCGGGGAGCTGTTTTTT. Protein product: CASSFSRTGELFF.

This clonotype was seen more than once but under ten times. The chain recombines TRBV12-3 or TRBV12-4 with TRBJ2-7; 10 bases are a match to TRBD1. The CDR3 length is 14 residues. The V segment lost 6 bases and the J segment 8 bases; nucleotides outside the gene matches: 10. The CDR3 reads CASSQRTGGYKQYF. CDR3 DNA: TGTGCCAGCAGCCAAAGGACAGGGGGGTACAAGCAGTACTTC.

This clonotype was counted only a few times. The chain is built from TRBV20-1 and TRBJ1-4; unclear D gene. CDR3 size: 11 residues. The ends were cut back, 3 bases at V and 8 bases at J, with 7 bases in the middle. Germline V CDR1 and CDR2: DFQATT, SNEGSKA (reference sequence). The CDR3 here is CSASGIEKLFF. CDR3 bases: TGCAGTGCTAGCGGTATCGAAAAACTGTTTTTT.

Written as DNA, the CDR3 is TGTGCCAGCAGCCTGACTAGCGGGGGGGCCGGGTACAATGAGCAGTTCTTC. It translates to CASSLTSGGAGYNEQFF. V usage is TRBV7-9 and J usage is TRBJ2-1; 14 nucleotides match TRBD2. The V gene's germline CDR1 is SEHNR and CDR2 FQNEAQ (reference sequence). The trim removed 5 bases at V and 4 bases at J, leaving 7 bases unmatched. There are 17 residues in the CDR3.

The V and J genes are TRBV28 and TRBJ1-2; TRBD1 matches 8 bases. Unmatched junction bases numbered 6, after V lost 5 bases and J lost 1 base. Germline loops: CDR1 MDHEN, CDR2 SYDVKM. The CDR3 consists of 15 residues. CDR3 amino acids: CASSPVDRDNYGYTF. The CDR3 region has the DNA TGTGCCAGCAGTCCCGTGGACAGGGATAACTATGGCTACACCTTC.

V gene TRBV7-2 combines with J gene TRBJ2-5, with D unresolved. Gene TRBJ2-7 matches the end of the DNA better, so the J call may be wrong. This CDR3 has 11 residues. The V gene's germline CDR1 is SGHTA and CDR2 FQGNSA. CDR3 protein: CASTANYEQYF. In DNA, the CDR3 is TGTGCCAGCACCGCTAACTACGAGCAGTACTTC.

This chain links TRBV20-1 with TRBJ2-5, with 9 bases lining up with TRBD2. CDR3 length: 16 residues. V lost 1 base and J lost 5; bases outside the gene matches: 11. Germline V gene sequence: CDR1 DFQATT, CDR2 SNEGSKA (reference sequence). The CDR3 protein is CSARVLGTSSQETQYF. CDR3 nucleotide sequence: TGCAGTGCTAGAGTGTTGGGGACTAGCAGCCAGGAGACCCAGTACTTC.

The chain is built from TRBV7-9 and TRBJ2-5; 12 nucleotides agree with TRBD1. This CDR3 has 15 residues. The germline CDR1 and CDR2 sequences are SEHNR and FQNEAQ (reference sequence). The J segment lost 5 bases and the V segment lost 7 bases, leaving 8 bases of the junction unmatched. This CDR3 is CASTPGTGGAETQYF. The CDR3 DNA sequence: TGTGCCAGCACCCCCGGGACAGGGGGCGCGGAGACCCAGTACTTC.

This chain joins TRBV28 and TRBJ2-5; no firm D call. CDR3 length: 17 residues. The ends were cut back, 3 bases at V and 2 bases at J, with 19 bases in the middle. Germline lookup yields CDR1 MDHEN and CDR2 SYDVKM. The CDR3 loop reads CASSFIGRPVRQETQYF. The DNA for the CDR3 is TGTGCCAGCAGTTTTATCGGACGGCCCGTTCGACAAGAGACCCAGTACTTC.

Only a few counts were recorded for this clonotype. The rearrangement joins TRBV7-2 to TRBJ2-3, with a weak D call TRBD2 (6 bases). V shed 0 bases and J shed 3 bases, with 13 bases lying between them. The germline V gene has CDR1 SGHTA and CDR2 FQGNSA. This CDR3 contains 16 residues. Here the CDR3 DNA reads TGTGCCAGCAGCTTAGCTCTAGGGACTGTAACAGATACGCAGTATTTT. Encoded protein: CASSLALGTVTDTQYF.